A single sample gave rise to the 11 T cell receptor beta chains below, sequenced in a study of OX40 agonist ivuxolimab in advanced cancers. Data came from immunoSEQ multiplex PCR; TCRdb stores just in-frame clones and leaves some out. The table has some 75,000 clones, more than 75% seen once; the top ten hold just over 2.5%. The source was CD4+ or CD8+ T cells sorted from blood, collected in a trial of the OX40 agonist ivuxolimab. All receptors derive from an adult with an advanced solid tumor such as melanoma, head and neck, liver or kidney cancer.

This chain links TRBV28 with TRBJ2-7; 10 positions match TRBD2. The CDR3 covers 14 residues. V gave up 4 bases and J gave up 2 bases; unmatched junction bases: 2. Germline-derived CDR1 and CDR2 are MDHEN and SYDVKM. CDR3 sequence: CASSSSGSPYEQYV. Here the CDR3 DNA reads TGTGCCAGCAGTTCTAGCGGGAGCCCCTACGAGCAGTACGTC.

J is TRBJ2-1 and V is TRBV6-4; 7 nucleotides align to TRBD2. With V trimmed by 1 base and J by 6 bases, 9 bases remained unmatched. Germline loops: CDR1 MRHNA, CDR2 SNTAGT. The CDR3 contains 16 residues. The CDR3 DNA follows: TGTGCCAGCAGTGACTTGGCCGGGACTACCCTCAATGAGCAGTTCTTC. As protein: CASSDLAGTTLNEQFF.

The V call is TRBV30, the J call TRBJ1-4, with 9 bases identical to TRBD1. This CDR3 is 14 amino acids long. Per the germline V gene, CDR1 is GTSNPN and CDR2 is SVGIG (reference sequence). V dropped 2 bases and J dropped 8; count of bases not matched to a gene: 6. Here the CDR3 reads CAWSRGQGEEKLFF. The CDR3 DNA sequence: TGTGCCTGGAGTCGGGGACAGGGCGAGGAAAAACTGTTTTTT.

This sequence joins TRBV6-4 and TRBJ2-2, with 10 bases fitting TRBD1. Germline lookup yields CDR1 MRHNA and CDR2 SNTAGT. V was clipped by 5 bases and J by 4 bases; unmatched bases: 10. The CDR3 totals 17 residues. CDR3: CASSLFGTGAFTGELFF. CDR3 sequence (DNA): TGTGCCAGCAGTTTATTCGGGACAGGGGCATTCACCGGGGAGCTGTTTTTT.

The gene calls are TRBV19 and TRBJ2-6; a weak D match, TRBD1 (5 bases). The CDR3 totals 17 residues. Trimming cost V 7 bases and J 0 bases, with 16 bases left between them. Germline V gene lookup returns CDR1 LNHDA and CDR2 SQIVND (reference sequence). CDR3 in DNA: TGTGCCAGTACCTCTGACAGCCTGTTCTCTGGGGCCAACGTCCTGACTTTC. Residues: CASTSDSLFSGANVLTF. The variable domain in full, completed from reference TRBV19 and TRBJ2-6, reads DGGITQSPKYLFRKEGQNVTLSCEQNLNHDAMYWYRQDPGQGLRLIYYSQIVNDFQKGDIAEGYSVSREKKESFPLTVTSAQKNPTAFYLCASTSDSLFSGANVLTFGAGSRLTVL.

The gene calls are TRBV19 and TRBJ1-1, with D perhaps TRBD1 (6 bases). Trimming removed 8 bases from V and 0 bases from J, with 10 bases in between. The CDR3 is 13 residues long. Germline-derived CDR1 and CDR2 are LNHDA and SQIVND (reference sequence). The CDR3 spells CASLDRLNTEAFF. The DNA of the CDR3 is TGTGCCAGTCTAGACAGGTTGAACACTGAAGCTTTCTTT.

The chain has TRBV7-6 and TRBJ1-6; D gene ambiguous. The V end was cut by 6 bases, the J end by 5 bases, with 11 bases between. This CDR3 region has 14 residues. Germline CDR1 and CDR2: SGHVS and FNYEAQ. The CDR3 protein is CASSSRVNNSPLHF. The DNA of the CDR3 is TGTGCCAGCAGTTCACGGGTTAATAATTCACCCCTCCACTTT.

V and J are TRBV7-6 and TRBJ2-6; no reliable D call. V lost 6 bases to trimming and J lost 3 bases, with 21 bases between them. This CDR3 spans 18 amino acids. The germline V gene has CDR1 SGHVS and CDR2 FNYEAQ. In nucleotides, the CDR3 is TGTGCCAGCAGACCCCTGGAGAGTGGAGCCCTTGGGGCCAACGTCCTGACTTTC. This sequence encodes CASRPLESGALGANVLTF.

The CDR3 here is CASSFGTGPWSSNQPQHF. CDR3 coding DNA: TGTGCCAGCAGCTTCGGGACAGGGCCTTGGTCGAGCAATCAGCCCCAGCATTTT. The chain uses TRBV5-6 and TRBJ1-5; the match to TRBD1 covers 9 bases. V shed 2 bases, J shed 1 base, and the junction held 10 bases outside the gene matches. The germline gives CDR1 SGHDT, CDR2 YYEEEE. This CDR3 has 18 residues.

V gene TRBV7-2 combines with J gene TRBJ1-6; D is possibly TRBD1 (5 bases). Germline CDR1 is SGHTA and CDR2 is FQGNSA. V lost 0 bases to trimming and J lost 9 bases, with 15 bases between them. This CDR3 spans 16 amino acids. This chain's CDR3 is CASSLARGGSISPLHF. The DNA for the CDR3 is TGTGCCAGCAGCTTAGCGCGGGGGGGGTCGATTTCACCCCTCCACTTT.

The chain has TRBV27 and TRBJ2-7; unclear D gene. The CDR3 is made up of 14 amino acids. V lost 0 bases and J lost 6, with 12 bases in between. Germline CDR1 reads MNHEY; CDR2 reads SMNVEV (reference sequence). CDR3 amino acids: CASSLSLGIGEQYF. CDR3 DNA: TGTGCCAGCAGTTTATCACTCGGAATTGGCGAGCAGTACTTC.